The 31 T cell receptor beta chains given below trace back to one sample, sequenced in a study of T cell responses to AZD1222 COVID-19 vaccine. Profiled with immunoSEQ multiplex PCR; TCRdb holds only in-frame clones, not every one. The data show roughly 120,000 clones, approximately 90% seen once. The sample here was peripheral blood, taken on day 0 of AZD1222 vaccination. The receptor source for this set is an adult in good health.

V gene TRBV2 combines with J gene TRBJ2-3; no clear D gene. Germline V gene sequence: CDR1 SNHLY, CDR2 FYNNEI. The CDR3 is made up of 13 amino acids. V gave up 8 bases and J gave up 4 bases, with 13 bases separating them. CDR3 sequence: CASAASPPDTQYF. Here the CDR3 DNA reads TGTGCCAGCGCAGCGAGCCCTCCAGATACGCAGTATTTT. The variable domain in full, with the rest retrieved from reference TRBV2 and TRBJ2-3, is EPEVTQTPSHQVTQMGQEVILRCVPISNHLYFYWYRQILGQKVEFLVSFYNNEISEKSEIFDDQFSVERPDGSNFTLKIRSTKLEDSAMYFCASAASPPDTQYFGPGTRLTVL.

The gene calls are TRBV19 and TRBJ2-7; D not resolved. The CDR3 consists of 11 residues. Germline assignment: CDR1 LNHDA and CDR2 SQIVND (reference sequence). V was cut by 8 bases and J by 3 bases, with 8 bases left in between. CDR3 in amino acids: CASADGYEQYF. CDR3 nucleotides: TGTGCCAGTGCAGACGGCTACGAGCAGTACTTC.

This clone appeared a single time. The V call is TRBV5-5, the J call TRBJ1-2, with D possibly TRBD1 on 6 matching bases. Trimming pared 4 bases from V and 5 bases from J, leaving 12 bases between. This CDR3 comprises 13 residues. Per the germline V gene, CDR1 is SGHKS and CDR2 is YYEKEE (reference sequence). Here the CDR3 reads CASSPDSTYGYTF. The CDR3 region has the DNA TGTGCCAGCAGCCCGGACAGTACTTATGGCTACACCTTC. The full variable domain, in which reference TRBV5-5 and TRBJ1-2 provide the parts outside the CDR3, is DAGVTQSPTHLIKTRGQQVTLRCSPISGHKSVSWYQQVLGQGPQFIFQYYEKEERGRGNFPDRFSARQFPNYSSELNVNALLLGDSALYLCASSPDSTYGYTFGSGTRLTVV.

The chain recombines TRBV28 with TRBJ2-2; possibly TRBD2 for D (6 bases). Germline loops: CDR1 MDHEN, CDR2 SYDVKM. Trimming removed 4 bases from V and 5 bases from J, with 23 bases in between. This CDR3 is built from 18 residues. The CDR3 region has the DNA TGTGCCAGCAGTTATACCGGGACTCGGAGAATGGTGACCGGGGAGCTGTTTTTT. It translates to CASSYTGTRRMVTGELFF.

This clone was seen a handful of times. This chain joins TRBV27 and TRBJ2-7; 8 bases map to TRBD2. The V segment lost 6 bases and the J segment 4 bases; nucleotides outside the gene matches: 11. The CDR3 contains 15 residues. Germline CDR1 is MNHEY and CDR2 is SMNVEV (reference sequence). CDR3 nucleotides: TGTGCCAGCAGCTCCCTGGGGGCGGGAGGATACGAGCAGTACTTC. It encodes CASSSLGAGGYEQYF.

This clone was detected only once. The rearrangement uses TRBV18 and TRBJ1-1; 8 positions agree with TRBD1. The germline V gene has CDR1 KGHSH and CDR2 LQKENI. The CDR3 sequence is 13 residues long. V lost 6 bases to trimming and J lost 3 bases; unmatched junction nucleotides: 3. In DNA, the CDR3 is TGTGCCAGCTCCATGACAGGGGACACTGAAGCTTTCTTT. Its translation is CASSMTGDTEAFF.

The chain joins TRBV3-1 (or the pseudogene TRBV3-2) to TRBJ1-4; weak D call: TRBD1 (6 bases). The CDR3 is 13 residues long. Germline V CDR1 and CDR2: LGHDT, YNNKEL (reference sequence). Trimming removed 8 bases at V and 5 bases at J, with 12 bases between. CDR3 nucleotide sequence: TGTGCCAGCGGCGCAACAGGGAATGAAAAACTGTTTTTT. This gives the protein CASGATGNEKLFF.

This chain connects TRBV29-1 to TRBJ2-7, with D perhaps TRBD2 (5 bases). Per the germline V gene, CDR1 is SQVTM and CDR2 is ANQGSEA. The CDR3 runs 13 residues. V shed 5 bases and J shed 2 bases, with 13 bases lying between them. The CDR3 loop reads CSVRPSTAYEQYF. The CDR3 nucleotides are TGCAGCGTTCGACCTAGCACCGCCTACGAGCAGTACTTC.

The gene calls are TRBV7-2 and TRBJ1-1; no clear D gene. Trimming shortened V by 1 base and J by 2 bases, and 8 bases separated the two germline ends. Germline V gene lookup returns CDR1 SGHTA and CDR2 FQGNSA. This CDR3 comprises 14 residues. CDR3 DNA: TGTGCCAGCAGCTTAGGCCCGTCTAACACTGAAGCTTTCTTT. Encoded protein: CASSLGPSNTEAFF.

This clone has just one count. The chain uses TRBV19 and TRBJ1-1, with 7 bases matching TRBD1. The V gene's germline CDR1 is LNHDA and CDR2 SQIVND (reference sequence). V lost 6 bases to trimming and J lost 5 bases; unmatched junction nucleotides: 9. This CDR3 is 14 amino acids long. The CDR3 reads CASRSDRARTEAFF. The DNA of the CDR3 is TGTGCCAGTAGGTCCGACAGGGCCCGGACTGAAGCTTTCTTT.

The V and J genes are TRBV10-3 and TRBJ2-7; 12 nucleotides line up with TRBD2. Germline CDR1 reads ENHRY; CDR2 reads SYGVKD. The trim removed 10 bases at V and 4 bases at J, leaving 8 bases unmatched. The CDR3 is made up of 14 amino acids. The CDR3 sequence is CATRTSGVGYEQYF. CDR3 nucleotide sequence: TGTGCCACCAGGACTAGCGGGGTAGGGTACGAGCAGTACTTC.

The V and J genes are TRBV7-2 and TRBJ1-1; possible D gene TRBD1, 6 bases. V lost 5 bases and J lost 0, with 16 bases in between. The germline V gene encodes CDR1 SGHTA and CDR2 FQGNSA. The CDR3 consists of 16 residues. The CDR3: CASSITSGGLNTEAFF. As DNA, the CDR3 is TGTGCCAGCAGCATAACAAGTGGGGGCCTGAACACTGAAGCTTTCTTT.

The gene calls are TRBV7-9 and TRBJ1-2; D ambiguous. The CDR3 spans 16 residues. Germline CDR1 is SEHNR and CDR2 is FQNEAQ (reference sequence). The ends were cut back, 5 bases at V and 4 bases at J, with 20 bases in the middle. CDR3 sequence (DNA): TGTGCCAGCAGCGCCGCGACTGCACAGCGATCCTATGGCTACACCTTC. It is translated as CASSAATAQRSYGYTF.

V is TRBV3-1 (or the pseudogene TRBV3-2) and J is TRBJ2-5; 11 bases line up with TRBD2. V lost 4 bases, J lost 5 bases, and 9 bases stayed unmatched. CDR1 is LGHDT, CDR2 YNNKEL, per germline (reference sequence). There are 16 residues in the CDR3. DNA of the CDR3: TGTGCCAGCAGCCCCCCTTTGGCTAGCGGGGGGGAGACCCAGTACTTC. Residues: CASSPPLASGGETQYF.

The chain has TRBV30 and TRBJ2-5; D uncertain. The V gene's germline CDR1 is GTSNPN and CDR2 SVGIG (reference sequence). The CDR3 covers 13 residues. Trimming cost V 4 bases and J 5 bases, with 14 bases left between them. CDR3 DNA sequence: TGTGCCTGGATCCCTTTGGGCAAGGAGACCCAGTACTTC. Translation gives CAWIPLGKETQYF.

The chain carries TRBV15 and TRBJ2-6, with D unresolved. The CDR3 totals 15 residues. Germline loops: CDR1 LNHNV, CDR2 YYDKDF (reference sequence). V lost 1 base to trimming and J lost 4 bases, with 8 bases between them. The CDR3: CATSRVVGGANVLTF. Written as DNA, the CDR3 is TGTGCCACCAGCAGAGTGGTGGGGGGGGCCAACGTCCTGACTTTC.

V is TRBV10-3 and J is TRBJ1-2; 10 bases are shared with TRBD1. The CDR3 is 18 amino acids. Looked up from germline, CDR1 is ENHRY and CDR2 is SYGVKD. V lost 6 bases and J lost 1; bases outside the gene matches: 14. Here the CDR3 reads CAISNTGTGDHYNYGYTF. The DNA of the CDR3 is TGTGCCATCAGCAATACCGGGACAGGGGACCATTATAACTATGGCTACACCTTC.

V and J are TRBV3-1 (or the pseudogene TRBV3-2) and TRBJ2-1; D gene unclear. This CDR3 is built from 12 residues. Germline CDR1 LGHDT, CDR2 YNNKEL (reference sequence). V was cut by 1 base and J by 13 bases, with 11 bases left in between. CDR3 coding DNA: TGTGCCAGCAGCCAAGGGCCTGAGAGCCAGTTCTTC. It translates to CASSQGPESQFF.

The chain couples TRBV10-1 to TRBJ2-2; the D is unclear. Trimming pared 4 bases from V and 6 bases from J, leaving 9 bases between. The CDR3 runs 13 residues. CDR1 and CDR2 (germline): WNHNN, SYGVQD (reference sequence). The CDR3 DNA is TGCGCCAGCAGTGGTCGGCTCGCCGGGGAGCTGTTTTTT. Translating it yields CASSGRLAGELFF.

V gene TRBV4-1 combines with J gene TRBJ2-5; 10 positions match TRBD2. CDR1 MGHRA and CDR2 YSYEKL come from the germline V gene. After removal of 1 base from V and 5 bases from J, the junction contained 7 bases not matched to a gene. The CDR3 is made up of 16 amino acids. The CDR3 here is CASSQAMEAGGETQYF. In nucleotides, the CDR3 is TGCGCCAGCAGCCAAGCCATGGAAGCGGGGGGGGAGACCCAGTACTTC.

The gene calls are TRBV20-1 and TRBJ2-1, with D uncertain. CDR3 size: 14 residues. Trimming took off 3 bases at V and 2 bases at J, with 11 bases between the two ends. Germline values: CDR1 DFQATT, CDR2 SNEGSKA (reference sequence). CDR3 DNA: TGCAGTGCTAGTAAAGGATCTACCTACAATGAGCAGTTCTTC. Translation: CSASKGSTYNEQFF.

V gene TRBV2 combines with J gene TRBJ2-1, with D perhaps matching TRBD2 (7 bases). Deletions cut 4 bases from V and 6 bases from J, with 16 bases between. The CDR3 runs to 15 residues. CDR1 SNHLY and CDR2 FYNNEI come from the germline V gene. CDR3 residues: CASSARRGGGNEQFF. DNA for the CDR3: TGTGCCAGCAGTGCTCGAAGGGGGGGAGGCAATGAGCAGTTCTTC.

The chain has TRBV6-6 and TRBJ1-5; perhaps TRBD1 as D (6 bases). Per the germline V gene, CDR1 is MNHNY and CDR2 is SVGAGI (reference sequence). V gave up 2 bases and J gave up 0 bases, with 11 bases separating them. The CDR3 runs 16 residues. CDR3 sequence (DNA): TGTGCCAGCAGTTACAGCGGGGGCTTTAGCAATCAGCCCCAGCATTTT. Amino acid sequence: CASSYSGGFSNQPQHF.

This chain connects TRBV11-2 to TRBJ2-3, with D possibly TRBD2 on 6 matching bases. V lost 1 base, J lost 6 bases, and 8 bases lay in between. Germline V gives CDR1 SGHAT, CDR2 FQNNGV. There are 13 residues in the CDR3. The DNA of the CDR3 is TGTGCCAGCAGCTTAGTTGGGGGGGATACGCAGTATTTT. It yields the protein CASSLVGGDTQYF.

The chain combines TRBV3-1 (or the pseudogene TRBV3-2) with TRBJ1-1, with D maybe TRBD1 (5 bases). The ends were cut back, 4 bases at V and 10 bases at J, with 19 bases in the middle. The CDR3 has 14 residues. Per germline, CDR1 LGHDT and CDR2 YNNKEL (reference sequence). The CDR3 region has the DNA TGTGCCAGCAGCCCGATGGACACCGGGGGACGAGCTTTCTTT. Protein product: CASSPMDTGGRAFF.

The V call is TRBV30, the J call TRBJ2-7; a weak D match, TRBD2 (6 bases). Trimming took 3 bases from V and 0 from J, leaving 15 bases between them. There are 15 residues in the CDR3. Germline V CDR1 and CDR2: GTSNPN, SVGIG (reference sequence). The DNA for the CDR3 is TGTGCCTGGAGCGCGGGACTCTTACTCTCCTACGAGCAGTACTTC. This encodes CAWSAGLLLSYEQYF. Combining the CDR3 with reference TRBV30 and TRBJ2-7 gives the whole variable domain SQTIHQWPATLVQPVGSPLSLECTVEGTSNPNLYWYRQAAGRGLQLLFYSVGIGQISSEVPQNLSASRPQDRQFILSSKKLLLSDSGFYLCAWSAGLLLSYEQYFGPGTRLTVT.

There are a few counts of this clone. The chain is built from TRBV11-2 and TRBJ2-7; no clear D gene. The V end was cut by 2 bases, the J end by 6 bases, with 14 bases between. CDR3 length: 14 amino acids. CDR1 is SGHAT and CDR2 is FQNNGV in the germline V gene. CDR3 region: CASSLRVGPLEQYF. The CDR3 DNA reads TGTGCCAGCAGCTTACGGGTCGGGCCCCTCGAGCAGTACTTC. The full variable domain, in which reference TRBV11-2 and TRBJ2-7 provide the parts outside the CDR3, is EAGVAQSPRYKIIEKRQSVAFWCNPISGHATLYWYQQILGQGPKLLIQFQNNGVVDDSQLPKDRFSAERLKGVDSTLKIQPAKLEDSAVYLCASSLRVGPLEQYFGPGTRLTVT.

The chain uses TRBV11-3 and TRBJ2-1; 7 bases match TRBD1. Per germline, CDR1 SGHNT and CDR2 YENEEA. After removal of 1 base from V and 4 bases from J, the junction contained 1 base not matched to a gene. The CDR3 totals 14 residues. The CDR3: CASSLGQGYNEQFF. In nucleotides, the CDR3 is TGTGCCAGCAGCTTAGGACAGGGTTACAATGAGCAGTTCTTC.

V and J are TRBV5-5 and TRBJ2-7; 8 bases are a match to TRBD1. This CDR3 has 12 amino acids. The ends lost 4 bases at V and 6 bases at J; junction bases unmatched: 3. Germline CDR1 is SGHKS and CDR2 is YYEKEE (reference sequence). CDR3 amino acids: CASSRTGREQYF. The CDR3 DNA is TGTGCCAGCAGCCGGACAGGGCGCGAGCAGTACTTC.

The chain couples TRBV4-2 to TRBJ1-2; the match to TRBD1 covers 10 bases. The CDR3 consists of 15 residues. Germline trimming cut 0 bases from V and 8 bases from J; bases unmatched to any gene: 6. Germline values: CDR1 LGHNA, CDR2 YNFKEQ. CDR3 region: CASSQDPGTGDGYTF. The CDR3 DNA reads as TGTGCCAGCAGCCAAGATCCCGGGACAGGGGACGGCTACACCTTC.

The V gene is TRBV12-5, the J gene TRBJ1-1; no clear D gene. The germline gives CDR1 LGHNT, CDR2 FRNRAP. The CDR3 contains 13 residues. Trimming shortened V by 2 bases and J by 6 bases, and 10 bases separated the two germline ends. The CDR3 DNA sequence: TGTGCTAGTGGTTTGAGGGAGGGTTCTGAAGCTTTCTTT. The encoded protein is CASGLREGSEAFF.